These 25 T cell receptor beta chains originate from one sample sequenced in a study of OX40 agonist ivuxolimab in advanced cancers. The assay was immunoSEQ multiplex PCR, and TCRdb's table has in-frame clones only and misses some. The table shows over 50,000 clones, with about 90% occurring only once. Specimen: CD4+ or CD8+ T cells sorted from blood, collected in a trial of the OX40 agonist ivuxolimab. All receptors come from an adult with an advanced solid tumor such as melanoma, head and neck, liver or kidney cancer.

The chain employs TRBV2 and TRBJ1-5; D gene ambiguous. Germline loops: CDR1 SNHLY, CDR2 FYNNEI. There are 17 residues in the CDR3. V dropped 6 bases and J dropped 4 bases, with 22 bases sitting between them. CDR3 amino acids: CASRPGAEQNPNQPQHF. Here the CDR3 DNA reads TGTGCCAGCAGACCTGGAGCTGAACAGAATCCGAATCAGCCCCAGCATTTT.

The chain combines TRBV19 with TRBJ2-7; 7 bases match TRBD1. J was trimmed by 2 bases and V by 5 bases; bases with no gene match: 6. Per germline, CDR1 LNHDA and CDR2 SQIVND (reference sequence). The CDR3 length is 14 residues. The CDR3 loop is CASSPSGGAYEQYF. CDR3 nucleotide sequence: TGTGCCAGTAGTCCTTCAGGGGGTGCCTACGAGCAGTACTTC.

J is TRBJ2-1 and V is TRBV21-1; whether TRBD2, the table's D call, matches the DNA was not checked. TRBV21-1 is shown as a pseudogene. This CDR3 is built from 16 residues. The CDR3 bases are TGTGCCAGCAGCGTACGACTAGCGGGAGTGAACTGTGAGCAGTTCTTC. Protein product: CASSVRLAGVNCEQFF.

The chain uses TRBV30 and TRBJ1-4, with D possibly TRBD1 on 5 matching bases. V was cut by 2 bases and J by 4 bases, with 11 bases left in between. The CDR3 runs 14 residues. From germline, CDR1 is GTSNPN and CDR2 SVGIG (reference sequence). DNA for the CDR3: TGTGCCTGGAGTATCGACAGATTTAATGAAAAACTGTTTTTT. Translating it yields CAWSIDRFNEKLFF.

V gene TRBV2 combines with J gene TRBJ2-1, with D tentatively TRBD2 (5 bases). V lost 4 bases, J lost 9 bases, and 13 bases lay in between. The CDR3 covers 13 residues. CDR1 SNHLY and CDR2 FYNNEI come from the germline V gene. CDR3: CASSVTFGSEQFF. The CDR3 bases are TGTGCCAGCAGTGTGACATTTGGGAGTGAGCAGTTCTTC.

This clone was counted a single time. The CDR3 spells CASSERGSYEQYF. CDR3 nucleotide sequence: TGTGCCAGCAGTGAACGGGGGTCCTACGAGCAGTACTTC. The chain couples TRBV6-5 to TRBJ2-7; tentative D call: TRBD2 (6 bases). V was clipped by 5 bases and J by 1 base, with 9 bases between them. Per germline, CDR1 MNHEY and CDR2 SVGAGI. This CDR3 has 13 amino acids.

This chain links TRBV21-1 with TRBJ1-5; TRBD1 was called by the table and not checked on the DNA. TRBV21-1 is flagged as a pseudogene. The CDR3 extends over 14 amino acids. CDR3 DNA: TGTGCCAGAGGTGACAGAAATAGCAATCAGCCCCAGCATTTT. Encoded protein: CARGDRNSNQPQHF.

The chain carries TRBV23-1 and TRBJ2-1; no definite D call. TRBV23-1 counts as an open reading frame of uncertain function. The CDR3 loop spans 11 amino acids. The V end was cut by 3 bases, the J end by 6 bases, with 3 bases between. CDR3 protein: CASSQPNEQFF. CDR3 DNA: TGCGCCAGCAGTCAGCCCAATGAGCAGTTCTTC.

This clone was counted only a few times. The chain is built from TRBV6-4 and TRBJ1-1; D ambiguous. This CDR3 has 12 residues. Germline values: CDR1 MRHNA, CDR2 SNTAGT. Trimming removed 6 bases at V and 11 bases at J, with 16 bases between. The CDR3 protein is CASSAFNEDAFF. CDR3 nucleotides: TGTGCCAGCAGCGCTTTCAACGAAGACGCTTTCTTT.

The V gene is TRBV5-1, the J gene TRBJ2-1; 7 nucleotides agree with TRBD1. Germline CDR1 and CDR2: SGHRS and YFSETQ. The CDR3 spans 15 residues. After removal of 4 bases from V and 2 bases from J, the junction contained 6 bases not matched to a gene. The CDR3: CASSEDRVPYNEQFF. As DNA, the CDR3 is TGCGCCAGCAGCGAAGACAGGGTACCCTACAATGAGCAGTTCTTC.

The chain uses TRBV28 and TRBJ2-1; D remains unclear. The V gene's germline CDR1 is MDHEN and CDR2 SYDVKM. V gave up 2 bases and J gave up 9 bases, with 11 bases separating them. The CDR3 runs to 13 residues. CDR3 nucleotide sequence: TGTGCCAGCAGTTTAAGAGCCAAGCCTGAGCAGTTCTTC. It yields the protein CASSLRAKPEQFF.

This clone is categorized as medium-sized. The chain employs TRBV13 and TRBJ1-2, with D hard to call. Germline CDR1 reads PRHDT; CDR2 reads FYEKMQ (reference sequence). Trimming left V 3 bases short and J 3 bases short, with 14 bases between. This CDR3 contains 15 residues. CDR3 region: CASSFPDEGDYGYTF. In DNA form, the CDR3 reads TGTGCCAGCAGCTTTCCTGATGAGGGCGACTATGGCTACACCTTC. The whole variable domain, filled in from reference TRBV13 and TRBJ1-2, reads AAGVIQSPRHLIKEKRETATLKCYPIPRHDTVYWYQQGPGQDPQFLISFYEKMQSDKGSIPDRFSAQQFSDYHSELNMSSLELGDSALYFCASSFPDEGDYGYTFGSGTRLTVV.

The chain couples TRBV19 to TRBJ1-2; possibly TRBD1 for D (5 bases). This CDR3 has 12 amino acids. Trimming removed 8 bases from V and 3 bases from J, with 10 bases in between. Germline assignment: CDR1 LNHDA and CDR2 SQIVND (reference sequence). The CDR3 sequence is CASLTRDYGYTF. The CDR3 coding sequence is TGTGCCAGTTTAACCAGGGACTATGGCTACACCTTC.

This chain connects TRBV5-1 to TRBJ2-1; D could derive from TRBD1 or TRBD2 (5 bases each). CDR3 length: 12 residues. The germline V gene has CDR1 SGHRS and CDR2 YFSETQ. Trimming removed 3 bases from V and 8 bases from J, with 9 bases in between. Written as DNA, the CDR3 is TGCGCCAGCAGCTCTCAGGGAGATGAGCAGTTCTTC. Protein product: CASSSQGDEQFF.

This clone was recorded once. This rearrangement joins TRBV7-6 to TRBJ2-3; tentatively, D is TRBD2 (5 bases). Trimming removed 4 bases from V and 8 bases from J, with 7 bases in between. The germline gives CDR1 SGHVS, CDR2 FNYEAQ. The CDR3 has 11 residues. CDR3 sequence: CASSSRGTQYF. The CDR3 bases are TGTGCCAGCAGCTCACGGGGTACGCAGTATTTT.

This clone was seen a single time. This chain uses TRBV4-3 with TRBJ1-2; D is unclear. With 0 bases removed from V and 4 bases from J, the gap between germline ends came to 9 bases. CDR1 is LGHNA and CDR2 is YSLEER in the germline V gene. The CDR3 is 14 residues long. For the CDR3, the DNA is TGCGCCAGCAGCCAAGATACCGCATTCTATGGCTACACCTTC. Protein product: CASSQDTAFYGYTF.

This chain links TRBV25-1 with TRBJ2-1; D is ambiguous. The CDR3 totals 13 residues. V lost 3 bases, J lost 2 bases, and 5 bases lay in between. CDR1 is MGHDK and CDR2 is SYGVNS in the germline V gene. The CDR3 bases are TGTGCCAGCAGTGATAGGCCCTACAATGAGCAGTTCTTC. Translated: CASSDRPYNEQFF.

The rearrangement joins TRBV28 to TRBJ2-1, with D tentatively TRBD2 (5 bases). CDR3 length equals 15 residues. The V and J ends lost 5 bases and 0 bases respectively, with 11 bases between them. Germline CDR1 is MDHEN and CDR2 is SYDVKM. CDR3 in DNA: TGTGCCAGCAGTCTACGGGGTAACTCCTACAATGAGCAGTTCTTC. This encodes CASSLRGNSYNEQFF.

CDR3 DNA sequence: TGTGCCAGCAGCCTTAGACCGGGACAGTGGGACACTGAAGCTTTCTTT. Amino acid sequence: CASSLRPGQWDTEAFF. This chain connects TRBV9 to TRBJ1-1; 7 bases map to TRBD1. Germline lookup yields CDR1 SGDLS and CDR2 YYNGEE. Unmatched junction bases numbered 12, after V lost 4 bases and J lost 3 bases. The CDR3 loop spans 16 amino acids.

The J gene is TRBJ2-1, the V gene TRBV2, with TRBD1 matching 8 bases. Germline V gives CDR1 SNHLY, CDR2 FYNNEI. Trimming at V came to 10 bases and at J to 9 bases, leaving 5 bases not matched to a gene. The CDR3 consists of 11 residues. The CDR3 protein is CATTTGGEQFF. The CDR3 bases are TGTGCCACCACTACAGGGGGTGAGCAGTTCTTC.

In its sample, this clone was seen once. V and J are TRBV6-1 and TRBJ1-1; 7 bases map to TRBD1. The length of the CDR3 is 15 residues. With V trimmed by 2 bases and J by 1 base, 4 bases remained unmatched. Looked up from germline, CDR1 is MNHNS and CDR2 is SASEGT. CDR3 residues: CASSEQTGWNTEAFF. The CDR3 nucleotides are TGTGCCAGCAGTGAACAGACAGGGTGGAACACTGAAGCTTTCTTT.

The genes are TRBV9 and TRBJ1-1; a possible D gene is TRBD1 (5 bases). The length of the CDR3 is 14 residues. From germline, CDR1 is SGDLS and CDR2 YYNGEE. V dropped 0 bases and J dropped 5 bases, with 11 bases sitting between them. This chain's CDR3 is CASSVGGVGTEAFF. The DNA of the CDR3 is TGTGCCAGCAGCGTAGGAGGGGTTGGTACTGAAGCTTTCTTT. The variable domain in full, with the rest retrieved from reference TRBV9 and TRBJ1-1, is DSGVTQTPKHLITATGQRVTLRCSPRSGDLSVYWYQQSLDQGLQFLIQYYNGEERAKGNILERFSAQQFPDLHSELNLSSLELGDSALYFCASSVGGVGTEAFFGQGTRLTVV.

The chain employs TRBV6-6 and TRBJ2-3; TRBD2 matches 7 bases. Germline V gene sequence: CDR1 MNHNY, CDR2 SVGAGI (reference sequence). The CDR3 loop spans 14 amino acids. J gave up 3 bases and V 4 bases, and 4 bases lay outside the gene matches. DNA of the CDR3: TGTGCCAGCAGTTCTGCGGGAGAAACAGATACGCAGTATTTT. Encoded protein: CASSSAGETDTQYF.

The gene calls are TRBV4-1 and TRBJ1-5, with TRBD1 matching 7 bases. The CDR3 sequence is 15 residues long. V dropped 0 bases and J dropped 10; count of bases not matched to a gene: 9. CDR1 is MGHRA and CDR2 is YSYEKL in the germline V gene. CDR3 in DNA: TGCGCCAGCAGCCAAGATTACCCAGGGGGTTTACCCCAGCATTTT. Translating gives CASSQDYPGGLPQHF.

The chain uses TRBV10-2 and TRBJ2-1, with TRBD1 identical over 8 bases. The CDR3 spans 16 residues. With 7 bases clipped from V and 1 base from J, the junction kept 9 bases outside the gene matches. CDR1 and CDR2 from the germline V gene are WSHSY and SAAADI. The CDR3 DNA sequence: TGCGCCAGCACTGGGACAGGCTGGGGGTCCTACAATGAGCAGTTCTTC. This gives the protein CASTGTGWGSYNEQFF.